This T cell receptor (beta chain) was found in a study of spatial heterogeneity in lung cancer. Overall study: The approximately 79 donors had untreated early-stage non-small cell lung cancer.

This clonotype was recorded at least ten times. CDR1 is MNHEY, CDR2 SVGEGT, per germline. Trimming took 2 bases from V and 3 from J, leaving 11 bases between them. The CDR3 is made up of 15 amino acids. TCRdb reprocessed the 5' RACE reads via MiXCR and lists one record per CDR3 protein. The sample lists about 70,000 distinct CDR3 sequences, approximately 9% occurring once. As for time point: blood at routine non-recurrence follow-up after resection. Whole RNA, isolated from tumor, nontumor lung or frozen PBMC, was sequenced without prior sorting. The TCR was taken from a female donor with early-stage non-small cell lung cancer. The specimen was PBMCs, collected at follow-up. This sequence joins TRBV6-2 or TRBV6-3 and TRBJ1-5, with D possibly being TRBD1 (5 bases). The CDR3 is CASSYLGRDNQPQHF. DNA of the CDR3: TGTGCCAGCAGTTACCTGGGACGGGACAATCAGCCCCAGCATTTT.